Listed below are T cell receptor beta chains from one sample, sequenced in a study of OX40 agonist ivuxolimab in advanced cancers. Data came from immunoSEQ multiplex PCR; TCRdb stores just in-frame clones and leaves some out. Counted here are some 60,000 clones, roughly four fifths occurring once; the ten biggest clones make up 4% to 5.5%. The starting material was CD4+ or CD8+ T cells sorted from blood, obtained in a trial of the OX40 agonist ivuxolimab. Every receptor here comes from an adult with an advanced solid tumor such as melanoma, head and neck, liver or kidney cancer. The CDR3 runs from the conserved cysteine through the conserved F or W. The order of the fields is CDR3 protein, clone size, V gene, J gene. Clone size is given for some rows only: seen once, a few or many times, or a class if the clone is expanded.

CDR3aa: CASSRDRGLFNEQFF
abundance: NA
v_gene: TRBV7-3
j_gene: TRBJ2-1

CDR3aa: CASSRGQGPSYGYTF
abundance: NA
v_gene: TRBV7-3
j_gene: TRBJ1-2

CDR3aa: CASSQGTGFNSPLHF
abundance: few
v_gene: TRBV28
j_gene: TRBJ1-6

CDR3aa: CASSYSSGANVLTF
abundance: NA
v_gene: TRBV6-5
j_gene: TRBJ2-6

CDR3aa: CASSEGGQRYNEQFF
abundance: NA
v_gene: TRBV6-1
j_gene: TRBJ2-1

CDR3aa: CASSLGVNQETQYF
abundance: NA
v_gene: TRBV5-4
j_gene: TRBJ2-5

CDR3aa: CAWSRTFADTQYF
abundance: NA
v_gene: TRBV30
j_gene: TRBJ2-3

CDR3aa: CASSPDSLDEQYF
abundance: NA
v_gene: TRBV18
j_gene: TRBJ2-7

CDR3aa: CASSVRTSGTYEQYF
abundance: NA
v_gene: TRBV11-2
j_gene: TRBJ2-7

CDR3aa: CASSPRTDNSPLHF
abundance: NA
v_gene: TRBV7-8
j_gene: TRBJ1-6

CDR3aa: CASSLVFQGPATEAFF
abundance: NA
v_gene: TRBV11-2
j_gene: TRBJ1-1

CDR3aa: CASSLRQGAYEQYF
abundance: NA
v_gene: TRBV5-1
j_gene: TRBJ2-7

CDR3aa: CASGLQRGPNTGELFF
abundance: NA
v_gene: TRBV5-6
j_gene: TRBJ2-2

CDR3aa: CASSPGQPYEQYF
abundance: NA
v_gene: TRBV6-6
j_gene: TRBJ2-7

CDR3aa: CASRDGQNTGELFF
abundance: NA
v_gene: TRBV2
j_gene: TRBJ2-2

CDR3aa: CASTSGGPRNSPLHF
abundance: NA
v_gene: TRBV19
j_gene: TRBJ1-6

CDR3aa: CASRPGGLSGELFF
abundance: NA
v_gene: TRBV6-5
j_gene: TRBJ2-2

CDR3aa: CASSHRGPGDEQFF
abundance: NA
v_gene: TRBV27
j_gene: TRBJ2-1

CDR3aa: CASSGPRTGGRDTEAFF
abundance: NA
v_gene: TRBV2
j_gene: TRBJ1-1

CDR3aa: CASQPGQTYEQYF
abundance: NA
v_gene: TRBV28
j_gene: TRBJ2-7

CDR3aa: CASSSPYRGLDEQYF
abundance: NA
v_gene: TRBV27
j_gene: TRBJ2-7

CDR3aa: CASSIQPAGDEKLFF
abundance: NA
v_gene: TRBV19
j_gene: TRBJ1-4

CDR3aa: CASSRQETQYF
abundance: NA
v_gene: TRBV2
j_gene: TRBJ2-5

CDR3aa: CASSKVKGPGTSENLDTQYF
abundance: NA
v_gene: TRBV21-1
j_gene: TRBJ2-3

CDR3aa: CASSLELSLTDTQYF
abundance: NA
v_gene: TRBV7-1
j_gene: TRBJ2-3

CDR3aa: CASSYLNEAFF
abundance: once
v_gene: TRBV6-1
j_gene: TRBJ1-1

CDR3aa: CASRPTGPTYEQYF
abundance: NA
v_gene: TRBV28
j_gene: TRBJ2-7

CDR3aa: CATSREGLAGGVSYEQYF
abundance: NA
v_gene: TRBV15
j_gene: TRBJ2-7

CDR3aa: CASSDSIQETQYF
abundance: NA
v_gene: TRBV2
j_gene: TRBJ2-5

CDR3aa: CASSPPTEGYGYTF
abundance: NA
v_gene: TRBV18
j_gene: TRBJ1-2